This T cell receptor beta chain was sequenced in a study of blood T cell repertoires in COVID-19. About the research overall: Sites across the United States, Italy and Spain contributed samples from acute and convalescent COVID-19. Sample material is recorded as cDNA or gDNA derived from T cells, B-cell-depleted T cells, or PBMCs.

The CDR3 covers 16 residues. As originally analysed: By means of reference gene primer amplification, nucleated cell counts were estimated. Clones were sequenced by immunoSEQ multiplex PCR, and TCRdb holds only the in-frame ones, with some missing. From that table come the V and J calls and clone size; the DNA was used to work out D and trimming. The sample holds a few hundred thousand clones, roughly 90% seen once. Seattle's enrolled individuals joined amid active infection and were then monitored longitudinally. This chain links TRBV21-1 with TRBJ1-4; the table's TRBD1 call for D was not verified on the DNA. TRBV21-1 is a documented pseudogene. What was sequenced was peripheral blood. The sequence came from a woman aged 60 to 75 with COVID-19, enrolled during active disease. The CDR3 region is CATQDLDRLSNEKLFF. In DNA, the CDR3 is TGTGCCACCCAAGACTTAGACAGGTTAAGTAATGAAAAACTGTTTTTT.